This note documents a single T cell receptor (beta chain) sequence. Its antigen is unidentified. Reverse transcription used roughly 0.45 to 1 ug RNA and random hexamers. The authors amplified TCR beta CDR3 across 54 Vbeta and 13 Jbeta using immunoSEQ multiplex PCR. TCRdb re-derived calls from the immunoSEQ multiplex PCR reads in MiXCR, one entry per CDR3 protein. This table has more than 65,000 distinct CDR3 sequences, roughly 94% appearing once. The sample originates from a study of CD8 T cells in Susac syndrome. The overall study: Treatment status at blood draw for the Susac syndrome patients was therapy-naive, corticosteroids, or intravenous immunoglobulin alone. Findings and caveats of the study: In total CD8+ repertoires, around 15 Susac-specific public clones were detected, and CD8+ TEMRA repertoires contained roughly five.

J gave up 0 bases and V 3 bases, and 7 bases lay outside the gene matches. Germline V gene sequence: CDR1 SGHVS, CDR2 FNYEAQ. The CDR3 loop spans 18 amino acids. Sequencing input: CD8+ T cells from PBMCs. The source of this sequence is a human donor with Susac syndrome. The V and J genes are TRBV7-6 and TRBJ2-4, with 11 nucleotides matching TRBD2. The CDR3 sequence: CASSLGLADPLAKNIQYF. Here the CDR3 DNA reads TGTGCCAGCAGCTTGGGACTAGCGGATCCTCTAGCCAAAAACATTCAGTACTTC.